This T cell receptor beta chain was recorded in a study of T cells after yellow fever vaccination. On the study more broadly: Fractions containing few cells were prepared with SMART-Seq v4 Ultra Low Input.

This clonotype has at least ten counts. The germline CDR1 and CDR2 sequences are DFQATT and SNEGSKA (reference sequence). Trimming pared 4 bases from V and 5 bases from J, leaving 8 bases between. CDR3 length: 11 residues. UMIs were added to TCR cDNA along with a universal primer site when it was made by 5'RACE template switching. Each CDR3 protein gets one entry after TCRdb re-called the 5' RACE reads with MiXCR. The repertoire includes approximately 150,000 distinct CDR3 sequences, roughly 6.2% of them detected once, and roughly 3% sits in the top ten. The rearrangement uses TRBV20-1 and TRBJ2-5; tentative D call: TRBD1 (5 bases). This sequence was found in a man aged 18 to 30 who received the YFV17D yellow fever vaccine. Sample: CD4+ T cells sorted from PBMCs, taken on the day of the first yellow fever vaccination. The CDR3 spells CSAIRAETQYF. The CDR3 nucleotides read TGCAGTGCTATCAGGGCTGAGACCCAGTACTTC.